One sample yielded the 30 T cell receptor beta chains listed below, sequenced in a study of blood T cells in healthy people across ages. PCR was performed a second time for about 7 to 12 cycles using a sample-barcoded 5' primer and a J-beta primer mix. MiXCR, run by TCRdb on the 5' RACE reads, gives a single entry per CDR3 protein. The sample has about 670,000 distinct CDR3 sequences; under 65% are singletons. The sequenced sample consisted of blood. The origin of the receptors is a woman older than 75 in good health.

A note on this clonotype: A read error may explain this, as a much larger clone is one base away. The chain couples TRBV27 to TRBJ2-6, with D possibly matching TRBD1 (6 bases). Germline CDR1 is MNHEY and CDR2 is SMNVEV (reference sequence). This CDR3 is 18 amino acids long. CDR3 region: CASSSPQGITAGANALTF. In DNA form, the CDR3 reads TGTGCCAGCAGTTCGCCACAGGGAATCACGGCTGGGGCCAACGCCCTGACTTTC.

There are many counts of this clonotype. The chain joins TRBV7-8 to TRBJ2-1, with no clear D. V was trimmed by 1 base and J by 3 bases, leaving 13 bases between them. Germline V lookup: CDR1 SGHVS, CDR2 FQNEAQ. The CDR3 consists of 16 residues. CDR3 coding DNA: TGTGCCAGCAGCTTAGTTGGGCTAGACCTCTACAATGAGCAGTTCTTC. Its translation: CASSLVGLDLYNEQFF.

This clonotype has ten or more counts. The J gene is TRBJ2-7, the V gene TRBV6-1, with 7 bases fitting TRBD2. The CDR3 length is 16 residues. Germline lookup yields CDR1 MNHNS and CDR2 SASEGT. V gave up 8 bases and J gave up 0 bases; unmatched junction bases: 13. Here the CDR3 DNA reads TGTGCCAGCGGATATAATAGCGGGTCCTCCTCCTACGAGCAGTACTTC. It specifies CASGYNSGSSSYEQYF.

The rearrangement joins TRBV7-9 to TRBJ2-1, with 8 bases that match TRBD2. This CDR3 comprises 14 residues. The germline gives CDR1 SEHNR, CDR2 FQNEAQ (reference sequence). J gave up 5 bases and V 7 bases, and 7 bases lay outside the gene matches. DNA of the CDR3: TGTGCCAGCATTTGGCGGGGGGAGGACAATGAGCAGTTCTTC. Amino acids: CASIWRGEDNEQFF.

V usage is TRBV10-3 and J usage is TRBJ2-5, with 9 bases that match TRBD1. The V and J ends lost 5 bases and 1 base, in that order; junction bases with no gene match: 2. The CDR3 consists of 14 residues. The germline V gene encodes CDR1 ENHRY and CDR2 SYGVKD. For the CDR3, the DNA is TGTGCCATCAGTAAGACAGGGGGCCAAGAGACCCAGTACTTC. Translated, it gives CAISKTGGQETQYF.

This clonotype was detected many times. The chain joins TRBV18 to TRBJ2-3, with D unclear. Between the trimmed V and J ends, which lost 1 base and 1 base, there was a span of 9 bases. The CDR3 totals 15 residues. Germline values: CDR1 KGHSH, CDR2 LQKENI. CDR3 in DNA: TGTGCCAGCTCACCACAAAAAAGCCGCACAGATACGCAGTATTTT. Translating it yields CASSPQKSRTDTQYF.

The V call is TRBV10-2, the J call TRBJ2-1; 8 bases match TRBD2. Trimming took 11 bases from V and 2 from J; bases not matched to a gene: 5. The CDR3 length is 13 residues. Germline V lookup: CDR1 WSHSY, CDR2 SAAADI. CDR3 DNA: TGCGCCGCGCGGGAGGAACCCTACAATGAGCAGTTCTTC. This translates into CAAREEPYNEQFF.

This clonotype was recorded at least ten times. CDR3 amino acids: CASSPHGGQRSYEQYF. The CDR3 DNA reads TGTGCCAGCAGCCCCCACGGGGGTCAGAGGTCCTACGAGCAGTACTTC. J is TRBJ2-7 and V is TRBV7-9; possible D gene TRBD2, 6 bases. Germline values: CDR1 SEHNR, CDR2 FQNEAQ (reference sequence). The V and J ends lost 5 bases and 1 base respectively, with 18 bases between them. The CDR3 contains 16 residues.

V usage is TRBV2 and J usage is TRBJ2-7, with TRBD1 matching over 7 bases. Germline V lookup: CDR1 SNHLY, CDR2 FYNNEI. This CDR3 has 14 residues. After removal of 10 bases from V and 2 bases from J, the junction contained 11 bases not matched to a gene. The CDR3 nucleotides are TGTGCCACCGAATTGGACAGGTCGGCCTACGAGCAGTACTTC. It translates to CATELDRSAYEQYF.

With regard to this clonotype: A read error is possible here, since a much larger clone lies one base away. The CDR3: CSVEGYQGHADTQYF. The CDR3 DNA reads as TGCAGCGTTGAAGGGTACCAGGGCCACGCAGATACGCAGTATTTT. The chain carries TRBV29-1 and TRBJ2-3, with D possibly being TRBD1 (5 bases). The V and J ends lost 1 base and 4 bases respectively, with 15 bases between them. The CDR3 extends over 15 amino acids. In germline, CDR1 is SQVTM, CDR2 ANQGSEA.

The J gene is TRBJ2-1, the V gene TRBV10-3, with D unresolved. Per the germline V gene, CDR1 is ENHRY and CDR2 is SYGVKD. There are 15 residues in the CDR3. Trimming shortened V by 6 bases and J by 4 bases, and 16 bases separated the two germline ends. In DNA, the CDR3 is TGTGCCATCAGGACCATGGTCAACTCGTACAATGAGCAGTTCTTC. This sequence encodes CAIRTMVNSYNEQFF.

The gene calls are TRBV27 and TRBJ1-1, with 7 bases matching TRBD1. From germline, CDR1 is MNHEY and CDR2 SMNVEV (reference sequence). The CDR3 runs 13 residues. The V gene end was trimmed by 6 bases and the J gene end by 1 base; junction bases not matched to a gene: 2. In DNA, the CDR3 is TGTGCCAGCAGCGGGACAGAGAACACTGAAGCTTTCTTT. Translated: CASSGTENTEAFF.

In the case of this clonotype: A much larger clone lies a single base off, so this may be a read error. The CDR3 region is CASRVGGPYNEQFF. The CDR3 DNA reads as TGTGCCAGCAGGGTGGGGGGTCCCTACAATGAGCAGTTCTTC. The rearrangement links TRBV25-1 to TRBJ2-1; possible D gene TRBD2, 6 bases. V was shortened by 6 bases and J by 2 bases, with 11 bases between the two germline ends. Germline V gene sequence: CDR1 MGHDK, CDR2 SYGVNS. This CDR3 has 14 amino acids. The whole variable domain, remainder taken from reference TRBV25-1 and TRBJ2-1, is EADIYQTPRYLVIGTGKKITLECSQTMGHDKMYWYQQDPGMELHLIHYSYGVNSTEKGDLSSESTVSRIRTEHFPLTLESARPSHTSQYLCASRVGGPYNEQFFGPGTRLTVL.

This clonotype was counted ten times or more. The genes are TRBV6-2 or TRBV6-3 and TRBJ2-7; 10 bases are a match to TRBD1. The V segment lost 4 bases and the J segment 0 bases; nucleotides outside the gene matches: 3. Germline CDR1 and CDR2: MNHEY and SVGEGT. The CDR3 contains 15 residues. CDR3 DNA sequence: TGTGCCAGCAGTTGGGACAGGGGAAACTCCTACGAGCAGTACTTC. Protein sequence: CASSWDRGNSYEQYF.

Comments on this clonotype: This may arise from a read error, as a much more abundant clone is one base away. V and J are TRBV28 and TRBJ2-5; the D is unclear. V was cut by 8 bases and J by 5 bases, with 12 bases left in between. Germline-derived CDR1 and CDR2 are MDHEN and SYDVKM. The CDR3 is made up of 12 amino acids. The CDR3 protein is CASGIPGETQYF. The CDR3 bases are TGTGCCAGCGGTATTCCCGGGGAGACCCAGTACTTC.

The chain combines TRBV25-1 with TRBJ2-3; 8 bases fit TRBD1. With V trimmed by 5 bases and J by 7 bases, 8 bases remained unmatched. This CDR3 has 14 amino acids. CDR1 is MGHDK, CDR2 SYGVNS, per germline. The CDR3 is CASSLSTGAHTQYF. In DNA, the CDR3 is TGTGCCAGCAGTCTATCGACAGGGGCACATACGCAGTATTTT.

The chain joins TRBV7-3 to TRBJ2-4, with TRBD2 identical over 13 bases. The germline V gene has CDR1 SGHTA and CDR2 FQGTGA. The CDR3 is 17 residues long. V lost 4 bases and J lost 1; bases outside the gene matches: 4. CDR3: CASSSGLAGSAKNIQYF. The CDR3 DNA reads TGTGCCAGCAGCTCGGGACTAGCGGGGAGCGCCAAAAACATTCAGTACTTC. The complete variable domain, with remaining parts taken from reference TRBV7-3 and TRBJ2-4, reads GAGVSQTPSNKVTEKGKYVELRCDPISGHTALYWYRQSLGQGPEFLIYFQGTGAADDSGLPNDRFFAVRPEGSVSTLKIQRTERGDSAVYLCASSSGLAGSAKNIQYFGAGTRLSVL.

This chain uses TRBV29-1 with TRBJ2-1; 15 nucleotides agree with TRBD2. CDR1 is SQVTM and CDR2 is ANQGSEA in the germline V gene. The CDR3 contains 15 residues. Unmatched junction bases numbered 7, after V lost 7 bases and J lost 6 bases. The CDR3 region is CSARTSGGAVNEQFF. The CDR3 coding sequence is TGCAGCGCCCGGACTAGCGGGGGGGCGGTCAATGAGCAGTTCTTC.

There are many counts of this clonotype. V gene TRBV7-9 combines with J gene TRBJ2-7; D unresolved. Trimming removed 5 bases from V and 2 bases from J, with 13 bases in between. Germline V CDR1 and CDR2: SEHNR, FQNEAQ (reference sequence). The CDR3 runs to 14 residues. The DNA for the CDR3 is TGTGCCAGCAGCCCCTCCTATGGGACCTACGAGCAGTACTTC. Its translation is CASSPSYGTYEQYF. Using reference TRBV7-9 and TRBJ2-7 for the parts outside the CDR3, the full variable domain is DTGVSQNPRHKITKRGQNVTFRCDPISEHNRLYWYRQTLGQGPEFLTYFQNEAQLEKSRLLSDRFSAERPKGSFSTLEIQRTEQGDSAMYLCASSPSYGTYEQYFGPGTRLTVT.

The chain uses TRBV12-3 or TRBV12-4 and TRBJ1-5; D perhaps matches TRBD1 (5 bases). V lost 8 bases and J 2 bases, leaving 16 bases between the germline ends. CDR3 length: 15 amino acids. The CDR3: CASGPRGYGNQPQHF. In DNA, the CDR3 is TGTGCCAGCGGCCCGAGGGGCTACGGCAATCAGCCCCAGCATTTT.

The chain joins TRBV4-1 to TRBJ1-6, with D perhaps TRBD1 (5 bases). The V end was cut by 1 base, the J end by 4 bases, with 8 bases between. This CDR3 is built from 15 residues. Germline lookup yields CDR1 MGHRA and CDR2 YSYEKL. CDR3 in amino acids: CASSQGEGYNSPLHF. The CDR3 DNA follows: TGCGCCAGCAGCCAAGGGGAGGGGTATAATTCACCCCTCCACTTT.

There are a few counts of this clonotype. The J gene is TRBJ2-3, the V gene TRBV7-2; no definite D call. The CDR3 has 14 amino acids. Germline lookup yields CDR1 SGHTA and CDR2 FQGNSA. The V end lost 2 bases, the J end lost 3 bases, and 9 bases lay between the germline ends. CDR3 nucleotide sequence: TGTGCCAGCAGCTTACTCCAGACTACAGATACGCAGTATTTT. Translated, it gives CASSLLQTTDTQYF. Variable domain in full (rest from reference TRBV7-2 and TRBJ2-3): GAGVSQSPSNKVTEKGKDVELRCDPISGHTALYWYRQSLGQGLEFLIYFQGNSAPDKSGLPSDRFSAERTGGSVSTLTIQRTQQEDSAVYLCASSLLQTTDTQYFGPGTRLTVL.

This clonotype was detected only a few times. A much larger clone differs by one base, so this may be a read error. V is TRBV28 and J is TRBJ2-1; TRBD2 is a possible D gene (5 bases). Germline V gives CDR1 MDHEN, CDR2 SYDVKM. V was trimmed by 6 bases and J by 9 bases, leaving 12 bases between them. The CDR3 extends over 12 amino acids. The CDR3 region is CASRSRTAEQFF. Written as DNA, the CDR3 is TGTGCCAGCAGGTCCCGGACTGCTGAGCAGTTCTTC.

The V call is TRBV7-2, the J call TRBJ1-2; 8 bases line up with TRBD1. V trimming: 5 bases; J trimming: 5 bases; junction bases outside the gene matches: 13. The CDR3 consists of 16 residues. From germline, CDR1 is SGHTA and CDR2 FQGNSA. The CDR3 DNA is TGTGCCAGCAGCCCGCAACGCCAGGGGGCCCTATATGGCTACACCTTC. Translation: CASSPQRQGALYGYTF.

Of note for this clonotype: A single base separates this from a much larger clone, so it may be a read error. The chain links TRBV10-3 to TRBJ1-5, with a tentative D call TRBD1 (6 bases). Trimming removed 4 bases at V and 9 bases at J, with 19 bases between. CDR3 length equals 15 residues. The germline CDR1 and CDR2 sequences are ENHRY and SYGVKD. CDR3 sequence (DNA): TGTGCCATCAGTGCAGACAGGAGGACCCATCGGCCCCAGCATTTT. Translating it yields CAISADRRTHRPQHF.

This clonotype showed up many times. V usage is TRBV5-1 and J usage is TRBJ2-1; D is possibly TRBD2 (6 bases). CDR1 and CDR2 (germline): SGHRS, YFSETQ. Trimming removed 5 bases at V and 15 bases at J, with 18 bases between. This CDR3 has 12 residues. CDR3 coding DNA: TGCGCCAGCAGTTCCCTCCGGGACTCCTGGTTCTTC. Its protein product is CASSSLRDSWFF.

Points on this clonotype: This sequence may be a read error, since a much larger clone differs from it by one base. This sequence joins TRBV12-3 or TRBV12-4 and TRBJ2-1, with D tentatively TRBD1 or TRBD2 (5 bases each). The J call could be wrong; TRBJ2-7 is a better fit for the DNA end. This CDR3 has 13 residues. The CDR3 DNA is TGTGCCAGCATGGGGGATTCCTACAATGAGCAGTACTTC. It yields the protein CASMGDSYNEQYF.

This clonotype showed up many times. V and J are TRBV5-1 and TRBJ2-3, with TRBD1 as a possible D gene (5 bases). CDR1 and CDR2 from the germline V gene are SGHRS and YFSETQ. The CDR3 has 16 amino acids. V gave up 4 bases and J gave up 3 bases, with 18 bases separating them. This CDR3 is CASSRAVGAMTDTQYF. The CDR3 DNA reads TGCGCCAGCAGCCGGGCGGTAGGGGCGATGACAGATACGCAGTATTTT.

The gene calls are TRBV28 and TRBJ2-5; D not resolved. The J call may not be correct, given that the DNA end is closer to TRBJ2-7. The CDR3 loop spans 13 amino acids. The germline V gene has CDR1 MDHEN and CDR2 SYDVKM. CDR3 in amino acids: CASNPLPAHEQYF. In DNA, the CDR3 is TGTGCCAGCAACCCTCTTCCGGCCCACGAGCAGTACTTC.

On this clonotype itself: A much larger clone differs from this one at a single base, so this may be a read error. The chain combines TRBV6-4 with TRBJ2-5; 7 bases line up with TRBD2. With V trimmed by 10 bases and J by 11 bases, 22 bases remained unmatched. Germline V gene sequence: CDR1 MRHNA, CDR2 SNTAGT. This CDR3 region has 15 residues. CDR3 residues: CATDPRDYALYEQYF. The CDR3 region has the DNA TGTGCCACCGACCCCCGGGACTACGCCTTGTATGAGCAGTACTTC.